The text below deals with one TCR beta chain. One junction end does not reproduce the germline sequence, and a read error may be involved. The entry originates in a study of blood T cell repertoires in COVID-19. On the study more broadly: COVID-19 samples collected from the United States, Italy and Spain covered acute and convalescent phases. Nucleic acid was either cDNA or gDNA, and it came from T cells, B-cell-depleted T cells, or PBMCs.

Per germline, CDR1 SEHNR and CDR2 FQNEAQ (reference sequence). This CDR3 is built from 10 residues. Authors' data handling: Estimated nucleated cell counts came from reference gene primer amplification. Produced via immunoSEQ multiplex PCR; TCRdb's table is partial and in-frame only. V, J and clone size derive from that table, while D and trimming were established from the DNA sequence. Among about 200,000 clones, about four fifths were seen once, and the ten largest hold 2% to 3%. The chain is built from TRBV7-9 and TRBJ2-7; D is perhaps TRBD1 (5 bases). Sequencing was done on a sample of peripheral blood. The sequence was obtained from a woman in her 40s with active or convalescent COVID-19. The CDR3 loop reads CASSLRGRDF. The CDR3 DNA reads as TGTGCCAGCAGCTTAAGGGGCAGAGACTTC.